This entry lists 22 T cell receptor beta chains sequenced from one sample in a study of radiotherapy plus CTLA-4 blockade in lung cancer. Repertoires were generated with immunoSEQ multiplex PCR, while TCRdb's copy carries only in-frame clones and drops some. Of around 50,000 clones listed, 86% are singletons. The sequences come from peripheral blood, collected from a patient treated with radiotherapy plus ipilimumab. The receptors were sampled from a human donor with non-small cell lung cancer that progressed on radiotherapy plus ipilimumab. Some clones in this sample may be carry-over from other donors' samples.

The chain carries TRBV19 and TRBJ2-1; D is possibly TRBD2 (5 bases). The germline V gene has CDR1 LNHDA and CDR2 SQIVND (reference sequence). The CDR3 sequence is 16 residues long. Trimming took off 2 bases at V and 8 bases at J, with 19 bases between the two ends. Written as DNA, the CDR3 is TGTGCCAGTAGTATAACACAGACTAATAGTTTCTATGAGCAGTTCTTC. Protein product: CASSITQTNSFYEQFF. Filled out from reference TRBV19 and TRBJ2-1, the complete variable domain reads DGGITQSPKYLFRKEGQNVTLSCEQNLNHDAMYWYRQDPGQGLRLIYYSQIVNDFQKGDIAEGYSVSREKKESFPLTVTSAQKNPTAFYLCASSITQTNSFYEQFFGPGTRLTVL.

V and J are TRBV5-8 and TRBJ1-3, with D tentatively TRBD1 (5 bases). Germline V gives CDR1 SGHTS, CDR2 YDEGEE. Trimming took 5 bases from V and 0 from J, leaving 12 bases between them. This CDR3 has 15 amino acids. This chain's CDR3 is CASSNTGASGNTIYF. The CDR3 DNA reads as TGTGCCAGCAGTAATACAGGAGCCTCTGGAAACACCATATATTTT.

V gene TRBV9 combines with J gene TRBJ2-5, with 10 positions matching TRBD1. The DNA end is a closer match to TRBJ2-7, so the J assignment may be wrong. The germline CDR1 and CDR2 sequences are SGDLS and YYNGEE. This CDR3 has 16 residues. This CDR3 reads CASSVEPGTGDYEQYF. The DNA for the CDR3 is TGTGCCAGCAGCGTCGAGCCCGGGACAGGGGACTACGAGCAGTACTTC.

The chain couples TRBV11-2 to TRBJ2-2; 8 bases map to TRBD2. The V segment lost 4 bases and the J segment 5 bases; nucleotides outside the gene matches: 12. Germline assignment: CDR1 SGHAT and CDR2 FQNNGV. The CDR3 is 17 amino acids. The DNA of the CDR3 is TGTGCCAGCAGCTATCGCCTGGTAGCGGGGAGTACCGGGGAGCTGTTTTTT. This codes for CASSYRLVAGSTGELFF.

The table lists this clone with a few counts. The chain is built from TRBV6-5 and TRBJ2-7; 7 bases align to TRBD1. Trimming cost V 1 base and J 6 bases; bases outside gene matches: 9. The CDR3 spans 15 residues. The germline V gene encodes CDR1 MNHEY and CDR2 SVGAGI. The CDR3 region has the DNA TGTGCCAGCAGTTACTTCCGGGACAGTCCTTCCGAGCAGTACTTC. It specifies CASSYFRDSPSEQYF.

The rearrangement joins TRBV9 to TRBJ1-3; D remains ambiguous. V dropped 0 bases and J dropped 5 bases, with 12 bases sitting between them. The CDR3 runs to 15 residues. Germline loops: CDR1 SGDLS, CDR2 YYNGEE. In nucleotides, the CDR3 is TGTGCCAGCAGCGTAGGCGGATACACAAGAAACACCATATATTTT. Translation: CASSVGGYTRNTIYF.

This clone occurred once. J is TRBJ2-5 and V is TRBV5-1; D perhaps matches TRBD1 (5 bases). The CDR3 runs 14 residues. Germline assignment: CDR1 SGHRS and CDR2 YFSETQ. Trimming stripped 1 base from V and 5 bases from J, with 12 bases between. CDR3 amino acids: CASSLFPGSETQYF. As DNA, the CDR3 is TGCGCCAGCAGCTTGTTTCCAGGGTCGGAGACCCAGTACTTC.

This clone was seen more than once but under ten times. The chain has TRBV6-4 and TRBJ2-3, with 7 positions matching TRBD2. The germline V gene has CDR1 MRHNA and CDR2 SNTAGT. The J segment lost 3 bases and the V segment lost 3 bases, leaving 6 bases of the junction unmatched. The CDR3 totals 15 residues. The CDR3 region has the DNA TGTGCCAGCAGTGAAAAGGCGGGAGCTACAGATACGCAGTATTTT. Protein sequence: CASSEKAGATDTQYF.

The rearrangement links TRBV6-1 to TRBJ1-6, with a tentative D call TRBD1 (6 bases). V lost 11 bases, J lost 0 bases, and 14 bases lay in between. This CDR3 has 15 amino acids. Germline V gives CDR1 MNHNS, CDR2 SASEGT. The CDR3, as DNA: TGTGCCTCTGATGGGGGCTACTCCTATAATTCACCCCTCCACTTT. Translated, it gives CASDGGYSYNSPLHF.

This chain uses TRBV30 with TRBJ2-1; D not resolved. Germline CDR1 reads GTSNPN; CDR2 reads SVGIG (reference sequence). Trimming removed 0 bases from V and 6 bases from J, with 9 bases in between. The CDR3 runs to 13 residues. CDR3 in DNA: TGTGCCTGGAGTGTACGCAGGCGCAATGAGCAGTTCTTC. It specifies CAWSVRRRNEQFF.

This rearrangement joins TRBV29-1 to TRBJ2-1, with D possibly matching TRBD2 (7 bases). CDR3 length equals 14 residues. CDR1 SQVTM and CDR2 ANQGSEA come from the germline V gene. Trimming shortened V by 4 bases and J by 9 bases, and 19 bases separated the two germline ends. CDR3 nucleotides: TGCAGCGTTGGGCCCGGGGGGCTAGAAGGTGAGCAGTTCTTC. Translating it yields CSVGPGGLEGEQFF.

The chain recombines TRBV12-5 with TRBJ2-2, with D hard to call. The ends were cut back, 5 bases at V and 7 bases at J, with 11 bases in the middle. CDR1 is LGHNT, CDR2 FRNRAP, per germline. The CDR3 is made up of 13 amino acids. CDR3 loop: CASGVDGGGELFF. The CDR3, as DNA: TGTGCTAGTGGTGTGGACGGCGGCGGGGAGCTGTTTTTT.

The V gene is TRBV5-1, the J gene TRBJ2-7; possible D gene TRBD2, 5 bases. The ends were cut back, 0 bases at V and 5 bases at J, with 15 bases in the middle. Germline V gene data show CDR1 as SGHRS and CDR2 as YFSETQ. The CDR3 is made up of 15 amino acids. The CDR3 protein is CASSLVRTSFDEQYF. CDR3 bases: TGCGCCAGCAGCTTGGTTAGGACTTCATTCGACGAGCAGTACTTC.

Here the CDR3 reads CASSLKGDGQPQHF. In DNA form, the CDR3 reads TGTGCCAGCAGCTTGAAGGGGGACGGGCAGCCCCAGCATTTT. The chain combines TRBV5-4 with TRBJ1-5; tentative D call: TRBD1 (6 bases). The CDR3 contains 14 residues. Per germline, CDR1 SGHNT and CDR2 YYREEE (reference sequence). Deletions cut 1 base from V and 7 bases from J, with 12 bases between.

The J gene is TRBJ2-7, the V gene TRBV6-6, with D tentatively TRBD1 (5 bases). This CDR3 region has 14 residues. Deletions cut 0 bases from V and 0 bases from J, with 6 bases between. From germline, CDR1 is MNHNY and CDR2 SVGAGI (reference sequence). The CDR3 here is CASSYSGVSYEQYF. The CDR3 coding sequence is TGTGCCAGCAGTTACTCAGGGGTCTCCTACGAGCAGTACTTC.

The CDR3 DNA sequence: TGTGCCAGCAGCGTATGGGATGAAGCCACAGGGACCGGGGAGCTGTTTTTT. Translated: CASSVWDEATGTGELFF. The chain is built from TRBV9 and TRBJ2-2, with D possibly being TRBD1 (6 bases). The CDR3 length is 17 residues. From germline, CDR1 is SGDLS and CDR2 YYNGEE. The germline V and J ends were trimmed by 1 base and 5 bases, with 18 bases remaining between them. The variable domain in full, with the rest retrieved from reference TRBV9 and TRBJ2-2, is DSGVTQTPKHLITATGQRVTLRCSPRSGDLSVYWYQQSLDQGLQFLIQYYNGEERAKGNILERFSAQQFPDLHSELNLSSLELGDSALYFCASSVWDEATGTGELFFGEGSRLTVL.

The J gene is TRBJ2-5, the V gene TRBV12-5; D is perhaps TRBD2 (7 bases). The J call may be incorrect, as the DNA end agrees better with TRBJ2-7. Germline CDR1 is LGHNT and CDR2 is FRNRAP. The CDR3 runs to 15 residues. This CDR3 reads CASGLEGGGTYEQYF. DNA of the CDR3: TGTGCTAGTGGTTTGGAGGGCGGGGGCACCTACGAGCAGTACTTC.

This clone turned up a few times. The chain recombines TRBV2 with TRBJ2-7; D is perhaps TRBD2 (5 bases). V lost 6 bases and J 2 bases, leaving 14 bases between the germline ends. Germline values: CDR1 SNHLY, CDR2 FYNNEI. The CDR3 is 14 amino acids. In DNA, the CDR3 is TGTGCCAGCAGCCTAGTCCCGGGGACCTACGAGCAGTACTTC. This translates into CASSLVPGTYEQYF.

This chain connects TRBV30 to TRBJ2-2, with 12 nucleotides matching TRBD1. The V gene's germline CDR1 is GTSNPN and CDR2 SVGIG (reference sequence). After removal of 8 bases from V and 6 bases from J, the junction contained 4 bases not matched to a gene. CDR3 length: 13 amino acids. For the CDR3, the DNA is TGTGCCGGCGGGACAGGGGGCGCCGGGGAGCTGTTTTTT. Translated, it gives CAGGTGGAGELFF.

The gene calls are TRBV5-1 and TRBJ1-1; D is possibly TRBD1 (5 bases). Trimming shortened V by 0 bases and J by 6 bases, and 12 bases separated the two germline ends. Germline V gene sequence: CDR1 SGHRS, CDR2 YFSETQ. CDR3 length: 14 amino acids. This CDR3 reads CASSLEGAAAEAFF. The CDR3 bases are TGCGCCAGCAGCTTGGAAGGGGCGGCGGCTGAAGCTTTCTTT.

The genes are TRBV7-2 and TRBJ2-3, with TRBD1 matching 9 bases. Germline V lookup: CDR1 SGHTA, CDR2 FQGNSA. The CDR3 sequence is 15 residues long. Trimming cost V 5 bases and J 6 bases; bases outside gene matches: 9. Written as DNA, the CDR3 is TGTGCCAGCAGCGCTCGGACAGGGGTATGGGATACGCAGTATTTT. Translated: CASSARTGVWDTQYF.

V usage is TRBV7-6 and J usage is TRBJ2-3; 11 nucleotides agree with TRBD2. Per the germline V gene, CDR1 is SGHVS and CDR2 is FNYEAQ. The CDR3 is made up of 18 amino acids. The trim removed 2 bases at V and 2 bases at J, leaving 9 bases unmatched. CDR3 region: CASSLLAGGRGPTDTQYF. Written as DNA, the CDR3 is TGTGCCAGCAGCTTACTAGCGGGAGGCAGGGGGCCCACAGATACGCAGTATTTT. The full variable domain, with the rest looked up from reference TRBV7-6 and TRBJ2-3, is GAGVSQSPRYKVTKRGQDVALRCDPISGHVSLYWYRQALGQGPEFLTYFNYEAQQDKSGLPNDRFSAERPEGSISTLTIQRTEQRDSAMYRCASSLLAGGRGPTDTQYFGPGTRLTVL.